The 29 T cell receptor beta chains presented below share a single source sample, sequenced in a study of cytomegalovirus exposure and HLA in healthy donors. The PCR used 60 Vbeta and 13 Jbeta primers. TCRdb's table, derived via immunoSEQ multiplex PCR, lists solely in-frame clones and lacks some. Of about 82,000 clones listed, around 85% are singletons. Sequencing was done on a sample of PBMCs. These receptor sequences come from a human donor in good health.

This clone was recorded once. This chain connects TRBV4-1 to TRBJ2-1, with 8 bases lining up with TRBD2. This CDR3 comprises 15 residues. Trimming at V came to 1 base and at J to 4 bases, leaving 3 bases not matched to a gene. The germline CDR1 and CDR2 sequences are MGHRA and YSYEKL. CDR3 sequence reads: CASSQVASGYNEQFF. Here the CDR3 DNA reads TGCGCCAGCAGCCAAGTGGCTAGCGGGTACAATGAGCAGTTCTTC.

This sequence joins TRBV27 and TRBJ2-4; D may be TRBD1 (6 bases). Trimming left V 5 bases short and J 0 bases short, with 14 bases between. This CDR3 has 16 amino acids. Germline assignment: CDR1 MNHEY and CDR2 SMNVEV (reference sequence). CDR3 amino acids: CASSGLGTIAKNIQYF. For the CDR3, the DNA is TGTGCCAGCAGTGGTCTCGGGACAATAGCCAAAAACATTCAGTACTTC.

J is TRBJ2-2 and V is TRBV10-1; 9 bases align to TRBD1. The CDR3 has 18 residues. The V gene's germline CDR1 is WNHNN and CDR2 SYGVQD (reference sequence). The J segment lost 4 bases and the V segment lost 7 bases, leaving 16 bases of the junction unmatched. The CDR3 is CASTSRKSGTGCTGELFF. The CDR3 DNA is TGCGCCAGCACCAGCCGAAAGTCCGGGACAGGGTGCACCGGGGAGCTGTTTTTT.

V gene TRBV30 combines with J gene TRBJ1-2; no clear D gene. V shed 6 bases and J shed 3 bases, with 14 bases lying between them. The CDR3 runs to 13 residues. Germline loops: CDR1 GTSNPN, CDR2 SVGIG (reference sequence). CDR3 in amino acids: CACFVGPYYGYTF. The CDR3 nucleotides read TGTGCCTGCTTCGTTGGGCCCTACTATGGCTACACCTTC.

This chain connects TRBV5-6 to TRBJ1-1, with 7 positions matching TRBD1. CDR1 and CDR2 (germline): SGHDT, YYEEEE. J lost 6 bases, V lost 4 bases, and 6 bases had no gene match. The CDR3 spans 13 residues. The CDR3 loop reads CASSQTGDPEAFF. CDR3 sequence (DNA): TGTGCCAGCAGCCAAACAGGGGACCCTGAAGCTTTCTTT. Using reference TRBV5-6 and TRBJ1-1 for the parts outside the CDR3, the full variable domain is DAGVTQSPTHLIKTRGQQVTLRCSPKSGHDTVSWYQQALGQGPQFIFQYYEEEERQRGNFPDRFSGHQFPNYSSELNVNALLLGDSALYLCASSQTGDPEAFFGQGTRLTVV.

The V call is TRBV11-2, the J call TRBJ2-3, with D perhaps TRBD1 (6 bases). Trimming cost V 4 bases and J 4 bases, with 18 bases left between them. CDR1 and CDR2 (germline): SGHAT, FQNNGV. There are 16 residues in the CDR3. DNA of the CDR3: TGTGCCAGCAGCTCAGGTCCCGGGACATTCCCAGATACGCAGTATTTT. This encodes CASSSGPGTFPDTQYF.

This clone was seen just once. CDR3 loop: CASSLEDRSGEQYF. CDR3 DNA sequence: TGTGCCAGCAGCCTAGAGGACAGGTCCGGGGAGCAGTACTTC. The chain couples TRBV14 to TRBJ2-7; 7 bases map to TRBD1. The V and J ends lost 4 bases and 7 bases, in that order; junction bases with no gene match: 10. CDR1 is SGHDN, CDR2 FVKESK, per germline. The CDR3 length is 14 residues.

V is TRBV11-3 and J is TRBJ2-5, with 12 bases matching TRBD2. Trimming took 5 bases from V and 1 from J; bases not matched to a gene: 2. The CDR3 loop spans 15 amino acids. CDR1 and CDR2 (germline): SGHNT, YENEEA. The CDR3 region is CASSRTSGVQETQYF. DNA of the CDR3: TGTGCCAGCAGCCGGACTAGCGGGGTCCAAGAGACCCAGTACTTC.

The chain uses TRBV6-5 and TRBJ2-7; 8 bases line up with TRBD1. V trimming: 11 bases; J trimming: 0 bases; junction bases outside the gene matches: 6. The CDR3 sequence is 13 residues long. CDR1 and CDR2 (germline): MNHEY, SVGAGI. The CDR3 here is CACHRGNSYEQYF. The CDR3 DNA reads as TGTGCCTGCCACAGGGGGAACTCCTACGAGCAGTACTTC.

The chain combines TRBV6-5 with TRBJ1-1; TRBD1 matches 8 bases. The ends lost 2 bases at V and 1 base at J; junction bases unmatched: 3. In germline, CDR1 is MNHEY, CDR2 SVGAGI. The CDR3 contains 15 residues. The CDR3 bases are TGTGCCAGCAGTTACGGGGGGACAGGGAACACTGAAGCTTTCTTT. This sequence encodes CASSYGGTGNTEAFF.

The CDR3 reads CASSSRAGTYEQYF. The CDR3 DNA is TGTGCCAGCAGCTCCCGAGCGGGGACCTACGAGCAGTACTTC. This sequence joins TRBV5-4 and TRBJ2-7; 7 nucleotides agree with TRBD2. The germline V gene encodes CDR1 SGHNT and CDR2 YYREEE (reference sequence). V was clipped by 3 bases and J by 2 bases; unmatched bases: 5. This CDR3 has 14 residues. Based on the CDR3 plus reference TRBV5-4 and TRBJ2-7, the full variable domain is ETGVTQSPTHLIKTRGQQVTLRCSSQSGHNTVSWYQQALGQGPQFIFQYYREEENGRGNFPPRFSGLQFPNYSSELNVNALELDDSALYLCASSSRAGTYEQYFGPGTRLTVT.

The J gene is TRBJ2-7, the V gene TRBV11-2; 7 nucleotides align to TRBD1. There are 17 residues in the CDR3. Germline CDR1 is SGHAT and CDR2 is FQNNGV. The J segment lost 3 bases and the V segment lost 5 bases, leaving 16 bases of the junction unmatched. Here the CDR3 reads CASSPATGASLVYEQYF. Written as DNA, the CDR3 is TGTGCCAGCAGCCCGGCAACAGGGGCGAGTTTAGTCTACGAGCAGTACTTC.

CDR3 amino acids: CASSFREGNSPLHF. CDR3 nucleotide sequence: TGTGCCAGCAGTTTCAGGGAGGGGAATTCACCCCTCCACTTT. The rearrangement links TRBV27 to TRBJ1-6; TRBD1 is a possible D gene (5 bases). V dropped 3 bases and J dropped 7 bases, with 10 bases sitting between them. CDR3 size: 14 residues. Per the germline V gene, CDR1 is MNHEY and CDR2 is SMNVEV (reference sequence).

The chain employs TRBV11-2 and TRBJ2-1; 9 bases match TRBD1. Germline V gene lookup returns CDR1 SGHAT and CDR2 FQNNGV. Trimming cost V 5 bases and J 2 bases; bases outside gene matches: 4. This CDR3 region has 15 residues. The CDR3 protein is CASSPRTGAYNEQFF. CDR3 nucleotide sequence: TGTGCCAGCAGCCCCCGGACAGGGGCCTACAATGAGCAGTTCTTC.

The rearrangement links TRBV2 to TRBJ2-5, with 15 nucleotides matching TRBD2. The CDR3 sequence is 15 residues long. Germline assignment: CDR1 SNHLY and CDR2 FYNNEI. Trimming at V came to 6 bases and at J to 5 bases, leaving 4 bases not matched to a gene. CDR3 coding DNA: TGTGCCAGCAGCGGGACTAGCGGGGGGATCGAGACCCAGTACTTC. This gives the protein CASSGTSGGIETQYF.

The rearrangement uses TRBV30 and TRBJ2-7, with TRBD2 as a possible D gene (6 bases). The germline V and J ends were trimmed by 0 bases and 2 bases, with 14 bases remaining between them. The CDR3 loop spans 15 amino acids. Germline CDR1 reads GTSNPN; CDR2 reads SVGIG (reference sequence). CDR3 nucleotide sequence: TGTGCCTGGAGTGTAATCGGGACTCCTCCCTACGAGCAGTACTTC. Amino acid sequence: CAWSVIGTPPYEQYF.

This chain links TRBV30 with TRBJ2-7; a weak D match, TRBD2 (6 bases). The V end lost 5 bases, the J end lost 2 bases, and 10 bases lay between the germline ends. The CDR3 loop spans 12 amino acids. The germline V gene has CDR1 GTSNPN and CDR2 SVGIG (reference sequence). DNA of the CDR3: TGTGCCTGGTCTCCGGGGGCCTACGAGCAGTACTTC. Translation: CAWSPGAYEQYF.

The DNA of the CDR3 is TGTGCCAGCTCCCTTGGCGGGCTCTCTGGAAACACCATATATTTT. Its protein product is CASSLGGLSGNTIYF. This chain links TRBV25-1 with TRBJ1-3; D uncertain. Deletions cut 8 bases from V and 0 bases from J, with 14 bases between. Germline loops: CDR1 MGHDK, CDR2 SYGVNS. CDR3 length equals 15 residues.

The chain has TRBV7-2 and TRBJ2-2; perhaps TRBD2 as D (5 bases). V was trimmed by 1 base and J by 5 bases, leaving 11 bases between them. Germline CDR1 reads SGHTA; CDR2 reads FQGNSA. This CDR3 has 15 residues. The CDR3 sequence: CASSLGGIGTGELFF. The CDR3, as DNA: TGTGCCAGCAGCTTAGGAGGGATTGGAACCGGGGAGCTGTTTTTT.

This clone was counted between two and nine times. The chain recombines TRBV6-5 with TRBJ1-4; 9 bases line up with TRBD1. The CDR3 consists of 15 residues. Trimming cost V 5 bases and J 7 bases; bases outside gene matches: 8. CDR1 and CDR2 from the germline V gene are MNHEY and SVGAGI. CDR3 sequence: CASSREGTGFEKLFF. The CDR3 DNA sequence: TGTGCCAGCAGTAGGGAGGGGACAGGGTTTGAAAAACTGTTTTTT.

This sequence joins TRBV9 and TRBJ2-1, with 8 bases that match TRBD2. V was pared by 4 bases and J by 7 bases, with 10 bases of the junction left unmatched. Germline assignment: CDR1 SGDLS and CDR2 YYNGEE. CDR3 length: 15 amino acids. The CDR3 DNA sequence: TGTGCCAGCAGCCCCCGGACCACGGGGGGGAATGAGCAGTTCTTC. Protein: CASSPRTTGGNEQFF.

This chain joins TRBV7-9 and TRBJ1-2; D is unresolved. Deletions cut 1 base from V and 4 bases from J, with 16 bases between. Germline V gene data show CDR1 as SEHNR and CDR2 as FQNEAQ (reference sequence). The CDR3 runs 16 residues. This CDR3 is CASSLVVAGGGYGYTF. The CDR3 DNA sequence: TGTGCCAGCAGCTTAGTAGTCGCAGGAGGAGGCTATGGCTACACCTTC.

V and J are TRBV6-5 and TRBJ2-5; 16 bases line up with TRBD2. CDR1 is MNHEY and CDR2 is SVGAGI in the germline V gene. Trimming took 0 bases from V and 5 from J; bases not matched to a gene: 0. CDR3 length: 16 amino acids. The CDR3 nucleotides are TGTGCCAGCAGTTACTCGGGACTAGCGGGGGGGGAGACCCAGTACTTC. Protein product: CASSYSGLAGGETQYF.

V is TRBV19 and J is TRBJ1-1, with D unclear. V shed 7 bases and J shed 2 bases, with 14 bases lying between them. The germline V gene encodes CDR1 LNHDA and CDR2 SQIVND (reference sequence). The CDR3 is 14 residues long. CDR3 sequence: CASTPEGANTEAFF. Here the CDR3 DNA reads TGTGCCAGTACACCGGAAGGAGCCAACACTGAAGCTTTCTTT.

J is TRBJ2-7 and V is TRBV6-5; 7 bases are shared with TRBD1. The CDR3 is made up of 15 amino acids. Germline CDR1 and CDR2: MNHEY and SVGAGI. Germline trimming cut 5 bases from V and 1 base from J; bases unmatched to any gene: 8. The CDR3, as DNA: TGTGCCAGCAGTCACGGGACAGCCGAATCCTACGAGCAGTACTTC. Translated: CASSHGTAESYEQYF.

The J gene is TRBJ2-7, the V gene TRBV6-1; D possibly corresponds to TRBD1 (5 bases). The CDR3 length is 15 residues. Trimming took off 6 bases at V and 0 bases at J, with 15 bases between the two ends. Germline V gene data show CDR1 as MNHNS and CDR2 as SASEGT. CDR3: CASRLRQTYSYEQYF. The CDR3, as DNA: TGTGCCAGCAGGCTTAGACAGACCTACTCCTACGAGCAGTACTTC.

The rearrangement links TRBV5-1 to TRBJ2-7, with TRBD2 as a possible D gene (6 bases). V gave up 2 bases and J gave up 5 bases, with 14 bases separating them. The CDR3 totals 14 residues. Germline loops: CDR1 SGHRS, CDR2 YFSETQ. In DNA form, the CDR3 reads TGCGCCAGCAGCTTATCGGGGGTGACCGACGAGCAGTACTTC. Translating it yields CASSLSGVTDEQYF.

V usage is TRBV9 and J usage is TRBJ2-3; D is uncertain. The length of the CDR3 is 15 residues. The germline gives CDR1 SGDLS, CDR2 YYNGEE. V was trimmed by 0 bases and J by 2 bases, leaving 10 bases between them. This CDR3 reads CASSVGRYTTDTQYF. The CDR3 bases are TGTGCCAGCAGCGTAGGCAGGTACACCACAGATACGCAGTATTTT.

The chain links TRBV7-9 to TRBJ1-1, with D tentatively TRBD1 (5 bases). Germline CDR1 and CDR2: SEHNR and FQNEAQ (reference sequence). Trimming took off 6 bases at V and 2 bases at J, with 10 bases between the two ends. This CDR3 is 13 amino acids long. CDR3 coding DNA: TGTGCCAGCAGGTCCAGGGCCAACACTGAAGCTTTCTTT. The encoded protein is CASRSRANTEAFF. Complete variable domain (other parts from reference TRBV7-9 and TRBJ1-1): DTGVSQNPRHKITKRGQNVTFRCDPISEHNRLYWYRQTLGQGPEFLTYFQNEAQLEKSRLLSDRFSAERPKGSFSTLEIQRTEQGDSAMYLCASRSRANTEAFFGQGTRLTVV.